The 27 T cell receptor beta chains below come from one sample, sequenced in a study of shared clonotypes between healthy human individuals (dated by TCRdb to the early 2020s). Library construction relied on the immunoSEQ multiplex PCR assay. TCRdb took this table from immuneACCESS and kept in-frame rearrangements with V and J called. Such tables lack part of the clones; where checked against another copy, unresolved V genes explain under half of the gap, and the rest is unexplained. This sample comprises about 2.4 million clones, 80% to 95% of them detected only once. The ten largest account for about 0.39% of the sample. The specimen sequenced was naive CD4+ T cells from PBMCs. Per the publication, the cell subset or site label means: CD45RA+ positively selected. The receptors shown here come from a man aged 18 to 29 in good health. Some clones in this sample may be carry-over from other donors' samples.

Regarding this clone: Additional DNA sequences in this sample encode the identical CDR3. CDR3 in amino acids: CASSVGGPGNTIYF. DNA for the CDR3: TGTGCCAGCAGCGTAGGTGGGCCTGGAAACACCATATATTTT. This chain joins TRBV9 and TRBJ1-3; D unresolved. Germline V gene sequence: CDR1 SGDLS, CDR2 YYNGEE. Trimming shortened V by 0 bases and J by 2 bases, and 6 bases separated the two germline ends. The CDR3 length is 14 residues.

J is TRBJ1-4 and V is TRBV6-5, with D possibly TRBD1 on 5 matching bases. Germline V lookup: CDR1 MNHEY, CDR2 SVGAGI. The V gene lost 1 base and the J gene lost 11 bases, with 17 bases spanning the gap. CDR3 length equals 15 residues. The CDR3 loop reads CASSYWGGGESKLFF. CDR3 nucleotide sequence: TGTGCCAGCAGTTACTGGGGGGGAGGGGAGAGTAAACTGTTTTTT.

The J gene is TRBJ2-5, the V gene TRBV30; D perhaps matches TRBD2 (5 bases). This CDR3 has 13 amino acids. V was trimmed by 4 bases and J by 0 bases, leaving 9 bases between them. Germline V CDR1 and CDR2: GTSNPN, SVGIG (reference sequence). The CDR3 region is CAWTDGDQETQYF. The CDR3 DNA follows: TGTGCCTGGACGGACGGGGACCAAGAGACCCAGTACTTC.

The V call is TRBV11-3, the J call TRBJ2-1; 7 bases fit TRBD2. The J segment lost 10 bases and the V segment lost 5 bases, leaving 5 bases of the junction unmatched. CDR1 is SGHNT and CDR2 is YENEEA in the germline V gene. The CDR3 runs 12 residues. CDR3 in amino acids: CASSQTSAEQFF. The CDR3 DNA follows: TGTGCCAGCAGCCAAACTAGCGCCGAGCAGTTCTTC.

The table lists this clone with a count of one. The chain employs TRBV7-2 and TRBJ1-3, with D possibly being TRBD1 (5 bases). V shed 7 bases and J shed 0 bases, with 16 bases lying between them. This CDR3 contains 16 residues. CDR1 and CDR2 from the germline V gene are SGHTA and FQGNSA. This CDR3 is CASTTAPRGSGNTIYF. The CDR3 DNA reads TGTGCCAGCACCACGGCCCCAAGGGGCTCTGGAAACACCATATATTTT. The whole variable domain, filled in from reference TRBV7-2 and TRBJ1-3, reads GAGVSQSPSNKVTEKGKDVELRCDPISGHTALYWYRQSLGQGLEFLIYFQGNSAPDKSGLPSDRFSAERTGGSVSTLTIQRTQQEDSAVYLCASTTAPRGSGNTIYFGEGSWLTVV.

The V call is TRBV19, the J call TRBJ2-3, with a possible D match to TRBD1 (6 bases). Germline loops: CDR1 LNHDA, CDR2 SQIVND (reference sequence). The germline V and J ends were trimmed by 3 bases and 3 bases, with 13 bases remaining between them. The CDR3 runs to 15 residues. The CDR3 bases are TGTGCCAGTAGTATTCTCCCGCAGGGGACAGATACGCAGTATTTT. It translates to CASSILPQGTDTQYF.

This clone appeared a single time. The CDR3 spells CATLGGAHGNTIYF. The CDR3 bases are TGTGCCACCCTTGGAGGGGCGCATGGAAACACCATATATTTT. The chain links TRBV6-6 to TRBJ1-3; D possibly corresponds to TRBD1 (5 bases). V lost 10 bases and J lost 3, with 16 bases in between. The germline CDR1 and CDR2 sequences are MNHNY and SVGAGI (reference sequence). The CDR3 runs 14 residues.

V is TRBV2 and J is TRBJ2-7; 8 bases are shared with TRBD1. With 4 bases clipped from V and 5 bases from J, the junction kept 7 bases outside the gene matches. This CDR3 has 14 amino acids. Germline CDR1 and CDR2: SNHLY and FYNNEI. The CDR3 reads CASSAGGDLHEQYF. DNA of the CDR3: TGTGCCAGCAGTGCAGGGGGCGATCTCCACGAGCAGTACTTC.

A single count supports this clone. The V and J genes are TRBV11-1 and TRBJ2-7, with TRBD1 matching 9 bases. The germline gives CDR1 SGHAT, CDR2 FQDESV (reference sequence). V was pared by 5 bases and J by 4 bases, with 9 bases of the junction left unmatched. CDR3 size: 15 residues. CDR3 bases: TGTGCCAGCAGCCTGGTCGGGACAGGGATATACGAGCAGTACTTC. Its protein product is CASSLVGTGIYEQYF. Variable domain in full (rest from reference TRBV11-1 and TRBJ2-7): EAEVAQSPRYKITEKSQAVAFWCDPISGHATLYWYRQILGQGPELLVQFQDESVVDDSQLPKDRFSAERLKGVDSTLKIQPAELGDSAMYLCASSLVGTGIYEQYFGPGTRLTVT.

The chain has TRBV5-1 and TRBJ2-1, with D possibly TRBD1 on 6 matching bases. This CDR3 is built from 15 residues. The V and J ends lost 3 bases and 10 bases respectively, with 20 bases between them. Germline-derived CDR1 and CDR2 are SGHRS and YFSETQ. The CDR3: CASSSTGFSLREQFF. CDR3 nucleotides: TGCGCCAGCAGCTCTACAGGGTTCTCTCTCAGGGAGCAGTTCTTC. Full variable domain (outside the CDR3, taken from reference TRBV5-1 and TRBJ2-1): KAGVTQTPRYLIKTRGQQVTLSCSPISGHRSVSWYQQTPGQGLQFLFEYFSETQRNKGNFPGRFSGRQFSNSRSEMNVSTLELGDSALYLCASSSTGFSLREQFFGPGTRLTVL.

The CDR3 region is CAWSLQGSGNTIYF. In DNA form, the CDR3 reads TGTGCCTGGAGTCTACAGGGCTCTGGAAACACCATATATTTT. This chain joins TRBV30 and TRBJ1-3, with D possibly matching TRBD1 (6 bases). Germline CDR1 and CDR2: GTSNPN and SVGIG (reference sequence). Trimming removed 2 bases at V and 0 bases at J, with 8 bases between. This CDR3 spans 14 amino acids.

V is TRBV11-2 and J is TRBJ2-2; D remains unclear. Looked up from germline, CDR1 is SGHAT and CDR2 is FQNNGV. V was cut by 5 bases and J by 16 bases, with 23 bases left in between. The CDR3 is 14 residues long. In DNA form, the CDR3 reads TGTGCCAGCAGCCCGGACCCTACTTGGGCGTCCTCGTTTTTT. It is translated as CASSPDPTWASSFF.

This chain uses TRBV20-1 with TRBJ1-2; no firm D call. This CDR3 comprises 11 residues. The V end was cut by 1 base, the J end by 8 bases, with 8 bases between. Germline CDR1 and CDR2: DFQATT and SNEGSKA (reference sequence). The CDR3 sequence is CSARGFLGYTF. In nucleotides, the CDR3 is TGCAGTGCTAGAGGGTTTTTAGGCTACACCTTC.

This chain joins TRBV27 and TRBJ2-7, with 9 bases identical to TRBD1. The trim removed 3 bases at V and 2 bases at J, leaving 11 bases unmatched. The CDR3 has 17 amino acids. CDR1 is MNHEY, CDR2 SMNVEV, per germline (reference sequence). DNA of the CDR3: TGTGCCAGCAGTTTCTTTAGAGGGACAGGGTATCCCTACGAGCAGTACTTC. Amino acid sequence: CASSFFRGTGYPYEQYF.

This chain links TRBV18 with TRBJ2-4; 7 bases map to TRBD2. This CDR3 comprises 16 residues. V lost 4 bases and J lost 0; bases outside the gene matches: 6. Germline-derived CDR1 and CDR2 are KGHSH and LQKENI. CDR3 region: CASSQGLPLAKNIQYF. In DNA, the CDR3 is TGTGCCAGCTCACAGGGACTACCGTTAGCCAAAAACATTCAGTACTTC.

This clone was seen a handful of times. This CDR3 is CASSFTRYTEAFF. The CDR3 DNA reads TGTGCCAGCAGTTTTACGAGGTACACTGAAGCTTTCTTT. This chain links TRBV6-5 with TRBJ1-1; D is unclear. Trimming stripped 4 bases from V and 3 bases from J, with 9 bases between. There are 13 residues in the CDR3. Germline CDR1 MNHEY, CDR2 SVGAGI.

The chain joins TRBV7-3 to TRBJ2-7; maybe TRBD1 (5 bases). Trimming took 5 bases from V and 7 from J, leaving 15 bases between them. Germline assignment: CDR1 SGHTA and CDR2 FQGTGA. The CDR3 extends over 13 amino acids. The CDR3 coding sequence is TGTGCCAGCAGCCACACAGACCAGGGAGAGCAGTACTTC. Its translation: CASSHTDQGEQYF. The variable domain in full, completed from reference TRBV7-3 and TRBJ2-7, reads GAGVSQTPSNKVTEKGKYVELRCDPISGHTALYWYRQSLGQGPEFLIYFQGTGAADDSGLPNDRFFAVRPEGSVSTLKIQRTERGDSAVYLCASSHTDQGEQYFGPGTRLTVT.

This chain uses TRBV18 with TRBJ1-5; D is uncertain. The CDR3 runs to 14 residues. Trimming took off 4 bases at V and 5 bases at J, with 12 bases between the two ends. Germline V gene data show CDR1 as KGHSH and CDR2 as LQKENI. The CDR3 nucleotides are TGTGCCAGCTCACTCGGAGCGAGGTATCAGCCCCAGCATTTT. This codes for CASSLGARYQPQHF.

About this clone: This sample includes further DNA sequences coding for the same CDR3. This chain connects TRBV9 to TRBJ2-7; D gene ambiguous. V lost 0 bases, J lost 1 base, and 8 bases lay in between. CDR1 and CDR2 from the germline V gene are SGDLS and YYNGEE. The CDR3 loop spans 14 amino acids. The CDR3 reads CASSVGIGSYEQYF. The CDR3 DNA is TGTGCCAGCAGCGTAGGGATAGGATCCTACGAGCAGTACTTC.

This chain connects TRBV30 to TRBJ2-4; no clear D gene. The CDR3 has 14 residues. Germline CDR1 and CDR2: GTSNPN and SVGIG (reference sequence). Trimming shortened V by 5 bases and J by 6 bases, and 17 bases separated the two germline ends. The DNA for the CDR3 is TGTGCCTGGGGAACGGCCCGCACTTCAAACATTCAGTACTTC. This translates into CAWGTARTSNIQYF.

This chain uses TRBV12-5 with TRBJ2-2; TRBD2 might be the D (6 bases). V gave up 0 bases and J gave up 1 base, with 15 bases separating them. The CDR3 loop spans 18 amino acids. Germline V gene data show CDR1 as LGHNT and CDR2 as FRNRAP. The CDR3 loop reads CASGLVQGGSQNTGELFF. CDR3 bases: TGTGCTAGTGGTTTGGTACAAGGAGGGAGTCAGAACACCGGGGAGCTGTTTTTT. Combining the CDR3 with reference TRBV12-5 and TRBJ2-2 gives the whole variable domain DARVTQTPRHKVTEMGQEVTMRCQPILGHNTVFWYRQTMMQGLELLAYFRNRAPLDDSGMPKDRFSAEMPDATLATLKIQPSEPRDSAVYFCASGLVQGGSQNTGELFFGEGSRLTVL.

This chain uses TRBV2 with TRBJ2-2; no clear D gene. CDR3 length: 15 amino acids. Trimming cost V 1 base and J 6 bases, with 12 bases left between them. Germline V gene sequence: CDR1 SNHLY, CDR2 FYNNEI. This chain's CDR3 is CASSEDRVLSGELFF. In DNA form, the CDR3 reads TGTGCCAGCAGTGAAGACCGGGTACTGTCCGGGGAGCTGTTTTTT.

The count of this clone is one. This chain joins TRBV6-5 and TRBJ1-6, with D hard to call. CDR3 size: 12 residues. Trimming cost V 6 bases and J 14 bases, with 14 bases left between them. CDR1 is MNHEY and CDR2 is SVGAGI in the germline V gene. The CDR3 DNA sequence: TGTGCCAGCAGCTCCCTCGGTGGGGCCCTCCACTTT. Protein: CASSSLGGALHF.

The chain has TRBV7-2 and TRBJ2-5; 10 bases fit TRBD2. Germline trimming cut 5 bases from V and 4 bases from J; bases unmatched to any gene: 4. The CDR3 extends over 14 amino acids. CDR1 is SGHTA and CDR2 is FQGNSA in the germline V gene. The CDR3 bases are TGTGCCAGCAGCATCCGGACTAGCGGAGAGACCCAGTACTTC. It translates to CASSIRTSGETQYF.

The V call is TRBV28, the J call TRBJ2-7; D is perhaps TRBD1 or TRBD2 (5 bases each). V shed 3 bases and J shed 6 bases, with 18 bases lying between them. The CDR3 spans 15 residues. Germline assignment: CDR1 MDHEN and CDR2 SYDVKM. CDR3 nucleotides: TGTGCCAGCAGTTTGCAGTCCCTGGGGGAGATCGAGCAGTACTTC. Translating gives CASSLQSLGEIEQYF.

V is TRBV6-6 and J is TRBJ2-2; D is ambiguous. The CDR3 extends over 12 amino acids. V lost 2 bases and J 7 bases, leaving 5 bases between the germline ends. CDR1 is MNHNY, CDR2 SVGAGI, per germline (reference sequence). CDR3 protein: CASSYRVGELFF. The CDR3, as DNA: TGTGCCAGCAGTTACAGGGTCGGGGAGCTGTTTTTT.

The chain has TRBV5-4 and TRBJ2-2, with D perhaps being TRBD1 or TRBD2 (5 bases each). The germline V gene has CDR1 SGHNT and CDR2 YYREEE (reference sequence). Trimming shortened V by 4 bases and J by 5 bases, and 15 bases separated the two germline ends. This CDR3 is built from 15 residues. CDR3 DNA: TGTGCCAGCAGCACGCCCCGGGACGCTACCGGGGAGCTGTTTTTT. As protein: CASSTPRDATGELFF.